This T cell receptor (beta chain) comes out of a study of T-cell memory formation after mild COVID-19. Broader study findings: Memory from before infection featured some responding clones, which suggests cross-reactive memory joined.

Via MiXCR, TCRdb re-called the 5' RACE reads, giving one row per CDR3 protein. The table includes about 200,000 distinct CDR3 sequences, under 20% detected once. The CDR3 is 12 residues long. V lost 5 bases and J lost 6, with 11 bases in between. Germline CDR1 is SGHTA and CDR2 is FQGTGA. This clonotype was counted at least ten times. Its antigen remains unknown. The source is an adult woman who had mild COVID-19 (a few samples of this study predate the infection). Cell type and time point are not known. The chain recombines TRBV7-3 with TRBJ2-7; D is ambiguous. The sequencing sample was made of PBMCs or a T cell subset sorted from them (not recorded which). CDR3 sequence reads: CASSPRLGEQYF. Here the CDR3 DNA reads TGTGCCAGCAGCCCCCGCCTGGGCGAGCAGTACTTC.